The 9 T cell receptor beta chains in this list originate from one sample, sequenced in a study of naive and memory T cell subsets. Two oligonucleotides, mixed equimolar, formed the beta constant-region primer covering TRBC1 and TRBC2. Via MiXCR, TCRdb re-called the UMI-ligation and nested PCR reads, giving one row per CDR3 protein. The sample has some 150,000 distinct CDR3 sequences, about a sixth seen once; the top ten hold about 0.15%. Sample: naive CD4+ T cells from blood. Receptor source: a human donor in good health.

This clonotype was counted a few times. The rearrangement joins TRBV7-2 to TRBJ1-5; D is possibly TRBD1 (5 bases). Trimming removed 1 base at V and 5 bases at J, with 9 bases between. The CDR3 loop spans 14 amino acids. The germline CDR1 and CDR2 sequences are SGHTA and FQGNSA. CDR3 residues: CASSLEQVYQPQHF. The CDR3 nucleotides are TGTGCCAGCAGCTTAGAACAGGTGTATCAGCCCCAGCATTTT.

This clonotype has more than one count but fewer than ten. The chain joins TRBV20-1 to TRBJ2-7; 9 nucleotides agree with TRBD1. The CDR3 has 12 residues. Germline V gene lookup returns CDR1 DFQATT and CDR2 SNEGSKA (reference sequence). V lost 6 bases and J lost 3; bases outside the gene matches: 3. CDR3 coding DNA: TGCAGTGCACCGGGACAGGGCTACGAGCAGTACTTC. Protein product: CSAPGQGYEQYF.

This clonotype was detected only a few times. Here the CDR3 reads CASSFREGNTEAFF. The CDR3 nucleotides read TGTGCCAGCAGCTTCCGTGAGGGAAACACTGAAGCTTTCTTT. The chain is built from TRBV6-1 and TRBJ1-1; no reliable D call. Germline values: CDR1 MNHNS, CDR2 SASEGT. With 6 bases removed from V and 2 bases from J, the gap between germline ends came to 13 bases. The CDR3 length is 14 residues.

The J gene is TRBJ2-7, the V gene TRBV2; TRBD1 is a possible D gene (6 bases). V was trimmed by 5 bases and J by 6 bases, leaving 8 bases between them. CDR3 length equals 11 residues. The germline gives CDR1 SNHLY, CDR2 FYNNEI. The CDR3 loop reads CASSTRGEQYF. The CDR3 DNA reads TGTGCCAGCAGTACCAGGGGCGAGCAGTACTTC.

The rearrangement joins TRBV19 to TRBJ2-1; 9 nucleotides align to TRBD2. This CDR3 comprises 20 residues. The germline V gene has CDR1 LNHDA and CDR2 SQIVND (reference sequence). Trimming removed 3 bases from V and 0 bases from J; junction bases left unmatched: 15. DNA of the CDR3: TGTGCCAGTAGTATGGGGGCGGGAGGGCTTAAACCGTCCTCCTACAATGAGCAGTTCTTC. It encodes CASSMGAGGLKPSSYNEQFF.

This clonotype was counted at least ten times. The chain employs TRBV28 and TRBJ2-7; D gene ambiguous. The CDR3 runs 11 residues. Trimming took off 6 bases at V and 3 bases at J, with 6 bases between the two ends. Per the germline V gene, CDR1 is MDHEN and CDR2 is SYDVKM. Written as DNA, the CDR3 is TGTGCCAGCAGCCTATACTACGAGCAGTACTTC. Translation gives CASSLYYEQYF.

The chain employs TRBV20-1 and TRBJ2-7; D gene uncertain. The V end was cut by 2 bases, the J end by 5 bases, with 13 bases between. CDR1 is DFQATT, CDR2 SNEGSKA, per germline (reference sequence). This CDR3 has 13 residues. In DNA, the CDR3 is TGCAGTGCTAGATTGGATCCCGAGCACGAGCAGTACTTC. It yields the protein CSARLDPEHEQYF.

CDR3 nucleotide sequence: TGCAGCGTTGAAGGGACAGGGGGCTCAACTGAAGCTTTCTTT. It codes for CSVEGTGGSTEAFF. The chain carries TRBV29-1 and TRBJ1-1; 11 bases match TRBD1. In germline, CDR1 is SQVTM, CDR2 ANQGSEA. V was pared by 1 base and J by 5 bases, with 3 bases of the junction left unmatched. CDR3 size: 14 residues.

CDR3 bases: TGTGCCATCAGTGTTAGTGGAAAACTGTTTTTT. Protein sequence: CAISVSGKLFF. This rearrangement joins TRBV10-3 to TRBJ1-4; D is ambiguous. Trimming took 4 bases from V and 10 from J, leaving 7 bases between them. This CDR3 contains 11 residues. CDR1 is ENHRY and CDR2 is SYGVKD in the germline V gene.